This entry lists 25 T cell receptor beta chains sequenced from one sample in a study of graft-versus-host responses after intestinal transplantation. The protocol was immunoSEQ multiplex PCR, while the TCRdb copy is restricted to in-frame clones and leaves out a portion. The sample includes 90,000 to 100,000 clones, roughly 88% seen only once; the top ten take roughly 1.4%. The starting material was PBMCs, obtained 255 days after intestinal transplant. These receptors came from a human patient who received an intestinal transplant, so some T cells may come from the graft donor.

This sequence joins TRBV7-3 and TRBJ1-2; 7 bases line up with TRBD1. With V trimmed by 5 bases and J by 3 bases, 3 bases remained unmatched. The CDR3 has 13 amino acids. From germline, CDR1 is SGHTA and CDR2 FQGTGA. The chain's CDR3 is CASSLGQDYGYTF. CDR3 sequence (DNA): TGTGCCAGCAGCCTCGGACAGGACTATGGCTACACCTTC. The whole variable domain, filled in from reference TRBV7-3 and TRBJ1-2, reads GAGVSQTPSNKVTEKGKYVELRCDPISGHTALYWYRQSLGQGPEFLIYFQGTGAADDSGLPNDRFFAVRPEGSVSTLKIQRTERGDSAVYLCASSLGQDYGYTFGSGTRLTVV.

The rearrangement uses TRBV7-2 and TRBJ2-7; D unresolved. Germline V gene data show CDR1 as SGHTA and CDR2 as FQGNSA. Trimming removed 5 bases at V and 0 bases at J, with 5 bases between. CDR3 size: 12 residues. The CDR3 DNA sequence: TGTGCCAGCAGCCAGAGCTCCTACGAGCAGTACTTC. Protein: CASSQSSYEQYF.

The CDR3: CASSDWRGGQSPQYF. CDR3 in DNA: TGTGCCAGCAGCGATTGGCGGGGGGGCCAATCTCCGCAGTATTTT. The chain has TRBV5-6 and TRBJ2-3; 9 bases line up with TRBD2. With 4 bases clipped from V and 10 bases from J, the junction kept 13 bases outside the gene matches. There are 15 residues in the CDR3. In germline, CDR1 is SGHDT, CDR2 YYEEEE.

The chain uses TRBV4-1 and TRBJ1-6; tentatively, D is TRBD1 (6 bases). Germline V lookup: CDR1 MGHRA, CDR2 YSYEKL. The germline V and J ends were trimmed by 0 bases and 5 bases, with 11 bases remaining between them. The CDR3 extends over 16 amino acids. The CDR3 region is CASSQDGTNDNSPLHF. In DNA, the CDR3 is TGCGCCAGCAGCCAAGACGGGACAAACGATAATTCACCCCTCCACTTT.

J is TRBJ1-4 and V is TRBV18, with D possibly matching TRBD1 (5 bases). Germline V gene lookup returns CDR1 KGHSH and CDR2 LQKENI. V gave up 3 bases and J gave up 4 bases, with 15 bases separating them. This CDR3 spans 16 amino acids. CDR3 loop: CASSPMTGLNNEKLFF. CDR3 coding DNA: TGTGCCAGCTCACCGATGACGGGACTTAATAATGAAAAACTGTTTTTT.

This rearrangement joins TRBV10-1 to TRBJ2-1; TRBD1 agrees at 7 bases. The CDR3 is made up of 13 amino acids. V lost 8 bases to trimming and J lost 2 bases; unmatched junction nucleotides: 3. The germline gives CDR1 WNHNN, CDR2 SYGVQD (reference sequence). CDR3 DNA: TGCGCCAGCTCCAGGGGGACCTACAATGAGCAGTTCTTC. Translation: CASSRGTYNEQFF.

This chain links TRBV6-1 with TRBJ2-5; TRBD2 might be the D (6 bases). Trimming stripped 7 bases from V and 2 bases from J, with 11 bases between. Germline CDR1 and CDR2: MNHNS and SASEGT. CDR3 length equals 13 residues. CDR3 sequence reads: CASTGGEQETQYF. CDR3 bases: TGTGCCAGCACAGGAGGGGAGCAAGAGACCCAGTACTTC.

The chain recombines TRBV19 with TRBJ1-1; TRBD1 agrees at 9 bases. The trim removed 0 bases at V and 4 bases at J, leaving 9 bases unmatched. The CDR3 has 17 amino acids. In germline, CDR1 is LNHDA, CDR2 SQIVND (reference sequence). The CDR3 spells CASSIDWGQGRGTEAFF. For the CDR3, the DNA is TGTGCCAGTAGTATAGATTGGGGACAGGGAAGAGGCACTGAAGCTTTCTTT. The complete variable domain, with remaining parts taken from reference TRBV19 and TRBJ1-1, reads DGGITQSPKYLFRKEGQNVTLSCEQNLNHDAMYWYRQDPGQGLRLIYYSQIVNDFQKGDIAEGYSVSREKKESFPLTVTSAQKNPTAFYLCASSIDWGQGRGTEAFFGQGTRLTVV.

The chain carries TRBV7-9 and TRBJ1-2, with TRBD1 matching 7 bases. This CDR3 region has 14 residues. Germline assignment: CDR1 SEHNR and CDR2 FQNEAQ (reference sequence). Trimming at V came to 5 bases and at J to 3 bases, leaving 6 bases not matched to a gene. In nucleotides, the CDR3 is TGTGCCAGCAGCGGAGACGACAGGGACTATGGCTACACCTTC. Amino acid sequence: CASSGDDRDYGYTF.

The rearrangement links TRBV5-6 to TRBJ2-2; D gene unclear. This CDR3 has 13 residues. The germline V and J ends were trimmed by 2 bases and 3 bases, with 5 bases remaining between them. Germline CDR1 SGHDT, CDR2 YYEEEE. CDR3: CASSFGDTGELFF. CDR3 nucleotide sequence: TGTGCCAGCAGCTTTGGGGACACCGGGGAGCTGTTTTTT.

CDR3 DNA: TGTGCCAGCAGCCCCGAAGGGGCGGTCTCCTACGAGCAGTACTTC. This sequence encodes CASSPEGAVSYEQYF. This chain connects TRBV7-9 to TRBJ2-7; D is possibly TRBD1 (5 bases). This CDR3 spans 15 amino acids. Germline CDR1 SEHNR, CDR2 FQNEAQ (reference sequence). The V end lost 5 bases, the J end lost 0 bases, and 14 bases lay between the germline ends.

The chain employs TRBV2 and TRBJ2-7, with D tentatively TRBD1 (5 bases). The V and J ends lost 3 bases and 3 bases respectively, with 18 bases between them. Germline CDR1 is SNHLY and CDR2 is FYNNEI. The CDR3 is made up of 16 amino acids. DNA for the CDR3: TGTGCCAGCAGTGAGGCCCGCACAGGTTTCGACTACGAGCAGTACTTC. As protein: CASSEARTGFDYEQYF. Using reference TRBV2 and TRBJ2-7 for the parts outside the CDR3, the full variable domain is EPEVTQTPSHQVTQMGQEVILRCVPISNHLYFYWYRQILGQKVEFLVSFYNNEISEKSEIFDDQFSVERPDGSNFTLKIRSTKLEDSAMYFCASSEARTGFDYEQYFGPGTRLTVT.

In its sample, this clone was seen once. The chain employs TRBV5-1 and TRBJ1-2; D is possibly TRBD1 (6 bases). The V and J ends lost 0 bases and 3 bases respectively, with 12 bases between them. CDR1 and CDR2 from the germline V gene are SGHRS and YFSETQ. CDR3 length: 15 residues. DNA of the CDR3: TGCGCCAGCAGCTTGGGGCAGGGGAGGGACTATGGCTACACCTTC. Its protein is CASSLGQGRDYGYTF.

This clone was observed a few times. The chain couples TRBV6-6 to TRBJ2-7; 12 bases line up with TRBD2. CDR1 is MNHNY and CDR2 is SVGAGI in the germline V gene (reference sequence). This CDR3 is 16 amino acids long. Trimming cost V 4 bases and J 4 bases; bases outside gene matches: 8. CDR3 region: CASSSPRGTSGYEQYF. CDR3 DNA: TGTGCCAGCAGTTCACCCAGAGGGACTAGCGGGTACGAGCAGTACTTC.

The chain recombines TRBV5-1 with TRBJ2-3, with no clear D. This CDR3 comprises 14 residues. CDR1 is SGHRS and CDR2 is YFSETQ in the germline V gene. Trimming pared 6 bases from V and 3 bases from J, leaving 14 bases between. The CDR3 bases are TGCGCCAGCATGGAACTACCTACGACAGATACGCAGTATTTT. Translated: CASMELPTTDTQYF.

V and J are TRBV11-2 and TRBJ2-1, with 7 bases matching TRBD1. The CDR3 sequence is 16 residues long. The V gene's germline CDR1 is SGHAT and CDR2 FQNNGV. The junction had 11 bases not matched to a gene; V was cut back by 2 bases and J by 7 bases. CDR3 sequence (DNA): TGTGCCAGCAGCTTAATAGGAACAGGGGACCGTAATGAGCAGTTCTTC. It codes for CASSLIGTGDRNEQFF.

This sequence joins TRBV29-1 and TRBJ2-1, with D maybe TRBD1 (6 bases). V was cut by 8 bases and J by 9 bases, with 11 bases left in between. The CDR3 consists of 10 residues. Germline V lookup: CDR1 SQVTM, CDR2 ANQGSEA. This CDR3 reads CSLGDTEQFF. CDR3 sequence (DNA): TGCAGCCTAGGGGACACTGAGCAGTTCTTC.

This clone was seen only once. The genes are TRBV6-4 and TRBJ2-2; D possibly corresponds to TRBD1 (5 bases). The CDR3 totals 15 residues. The ends were cut back, 4 bases at V and 1 base at J, with 10 bases in the middle. In germline, CDR1 is MRHNA, CDR2 SNTAGT. This CDR3 is CASSVGQGNTGELFF. The CDR3 bases are TGTGCCAGCAGTGTTGGGCAGGGGAACACCGGGGAGCTGTTTTTT.

CDR3 in DNA: TGTGCCAGCAGCTGGGATGCCTACAATGAGCAGTTCTTC. Its protein is CASSWDAYNEQFF. The chain recombines TRBV7-8 with TRBJ2-1; D unresolved. This CDR3 spans 13 amino acids. The germline V gene encodes CDR1 SGHVS and CDR2 FQNEAQ. V shed 4 bases and J shed 2 bases, with 6 bases lying between them.

The genes are TRBV19 and TRBJ2-7; tentatively, D is TRBD2 (5 bases). Between the trimmed V and J ends, which lost 5 bases and 5 bases, there was a span of 16 bases. Per the germline V gene, CDR1 is LNHDA and CDR2 is SQIVND (reference sequence). This CDR3 contains 14 residues. The CDR3 region is CASSPFTGWNEQYF. As DNA, the CDR3 is TGTGCCAGTAGTCCCTTCACGGGGTGGAACGAGCAGTACTTC.

The rearrangement links TRBV5-4 to TRBJ2-1; no firm D call. The germline V gene has CDR1 SGHNT and CDR2 YYREEE (reference sequence). The CDR3 is made up of 15 amino acids. The V and J ends lost 0 bases and 4 bases respectively, with 11 bases between them. The CDR3 here is CASSLVGSLYNEQFF. Written as DNA, the CDR3 is TGTGCCAGCAGCTTGGTCGGTTCCCTTTACAATGAGCAGTTCTTC.

In regard to this clone: This sample also contains other DNA sequences that code for the same CDR3. This chain connects TRBV19 to TRBJ2-7; D gene ambiguous. This CDR3 contains 13 residues. Per germline, CDR1 LNHDA and CDR2 SQIVND (reference sequence). V was pared by 3 bases and J by 0 bases, with 6 bases between. In DNA form, the CDR3 reads TGTGCCAGTAGTATCGGAAGCTCCTACGAGCAGTACTTC. Translating it yields CASSIGSSYEQYF.

The rearrangement links TRBV7-8 to TRBJ2-6; D remains unclear. The CDR3 is 18 residues long. In germline, CDR1 is SGHVS, CDR2 FQNEAQ. The V gene lost 5 bases and the J gene lost 4 bases, with 21 bases spanning the gap. Here the CDR3 reads CASSPLQTGLSGANVLTF. CDR3 DNA sequence: TGTGCCAGCAGCCCCTTACAGACCGGCTTGTCCGGGGCCAACGTCCTGACTTTC.

The chain joins TRBV5-1 to TRBJ1-1; 9 positions match TRBD1. Looked up from germline, CDR1 is SGHRS and CDR2 is YFSETQ. The V segment lost 4 bases and the J segment 0 bases; nucleotides outside the gene matches: 10. The CDR3 runs to 17 residues. In DNA, the CDR3 is TGCGCCAGCAGCCGTGGGACAGGGAATTTATTGAACACTGAAGCTTTCTTT. Translation: CASSRGTGNLLNTEAFF.

This chain connects TRBV6-5 to TRBJ1-5; 8 bases are shared with TRBD1. Trimming took 2 bases from V and 6 from J; bases not matched to a gene: 6. CDR3 size: 15 residues. The germline V gene encodes CDR1 MNHEY and CDR2 SVGAGI. CDR3 in DNA: TGTGCCAGCAGTTACGGGCAGGGGGCGGGTCAGCCCCAGCATTTT. This sequence encodes CASSYGQGAGQPQHF.